This T cell receptor (beta chain) was documented in a study of vaccination effects on CD4 cells after COVID-19. Notes on the study in general: Both infection-induced and vaccine-induced clones contracted markedly at late post-vaccination timepoints.

ViraFEST expansion of antigen-specific CD4+ T cells with viral peptide pools preceded sequencing. Scientists isolated CD4+ T cells after a roughly nine-day culture period ended. Nucleocapsid antibody tests were negative, and the vaccine recipients had no prior SARS-CoV-2 infection. The authors exchanged half the medium for IL-2 medium on days 3 and 7. Repertoires were generated with immunoSEQ multiplex PCR, while TCRdb's copy carries only in-frame clones and drops some. Seen here are under 85,000 clones, about 70% observed once, and the top ten hold approximately 1.7%. Comments on this clone: Its antigen is not identified.

With 3 bases clipped from V and 4 bases from J, the junction kept 3 bases outside the gene matches. This CDR3 spans 15 amino acids. Germline CDR1 reads MNHEY; CDR2 reads SMNVEV (reference sequence). The clonotype originates from a human donor who received a COVID-19 vaccine. J is TRBJ2-2 and V is TRBV27; 9 nucleotides agree with TRBD2. The sample here was CD4+ T cells from PBMCs cultured with HCoV-229E spike peptides, taken before COVID-19 vaccination. CDR3 sequence reads: CASSFVTSGTGELFF. The CDR3 nucleotides read TGTGCCAGCAGTTTTGTGACTAGCGGCACCGGGGAGCTGTTTTTT.